This TCR beta chain was sequenced during a study of CD8 T cells in ankylosing spondylitis. This clonotype has at least ten counts. Its antigen is as yet unknown. Findings and limits, study-wide: Some motif variants were previously reported in reactive arthritis synovial fluid and blood. Ankylosing spondylitis blood appeared to be characterized by a TCR beta motif of 8 or 9 highly homologous variants.

Trimming cost V 4 bases and J 2 bases; bases outside gene matches: 7. The CDR3 is 16 residues long. Germline CDR1 and CDR2: SGDLS and YYNGEE. MiXCR, run by TCRdb on the 5' RACE reads, gives a single entry per CDR3 protein. The repertoire consists of approximately 42,000 distinct CDR3 sequences, with 3% to 4% occurring once and the leading ten covering 4%. The source is a female donor with ankylosing spondylitis or in good health (not recorded which). The gene calls are TRBV9 and TRBJ2-1, with 9 bases fitting TRBD2. The sequenced sample was blood, either unsorted or a sorted T cell fraction (not recorded which). DNA for the CDR3: TGTGCCAGCAGCCCCCGGGTAGCGGGGGCCTACAATGAGCAGTTCTTC. Its translation: CASSPRVAGAYNEQFF. Filled out from reference TRBV9 and TRBJ2-1, the complete variable domain reads DSGVTQTPKHLITATGQRVTLRCSPRSGDLSVYWYQQSLDQGLQFLIQYYNGEERAKGNILERFSAQQFPDLHSELNLSSLELGDSALYFCASSPRVAGAYNEQFFGPGTRLTVL.